Following are 27 T cell receptor beta chains from one sample sequenced in a study of cytomegalovirus exposure and HLA in healthy donors. Repertoires were generated with immunoSEQ multiplex PCR, while TCRdb's copy carries only in-frame clones and drops some. This sample has 150,000 to 200,000 clones, with around nine tenths found just once. The sample was PBMCs. These receptors were obtained from a man between 18 and 29 years old in good health and CMV-seropositive.

There are a few counts of this clone. V and J are TRBV30 and TRBJ2-3, with D perhaps matching TRBD1 (5 bases). The CDR3 contains 14 residues. The germline V and J ends were trimmed by 4 bases and 1 base, with 12 bases remaining between them. From germline, CDR1 is GTSNPN and CDR2 SVGIG (reference sequence). The CDR3 coding sequence is TGTGCCTGGAATTCAGGGTTGGGCACAGATACGCAGTATTTT. Its translation: CAWNSGLGTDTQYF.

The rearrangement uses TRBV27 and TRBJ2-7; 10 bases align to TRBD1. The germline V gene encodes CDR1 MNHEY and CDR2 SMNVEV (reference sequence). There are 14 residues in the CDR3. J lost 1 base, V lost 4 bases, and 1 base had no gene match. In nucleotides, the CDR3 is TGTGCCAGCAGTTGGACAGGGGGTTCCTACGAGCAGTACTTC. This gives the protein CASSWTGGSYEQYF.

This chain links TRBV19 with TRBJ1-2; 7 bases agree with TRBD1. CDR1 LNHDA and CDR2 SQIVND come from the germline V gene (reference sequence). The CDR3 is 12 amino acids. The J segment lost 8 bases and the V segment lost 3 bases, leaving 3 bases of the junction unmatched. This chain's CDR3 is CASSIRGEGYTF. The CDR3 region has the DNA TGTGCCAGTAGTATCAGGGGGGAAGGCTACACCTTC.

J is TRBJ1-4 and V is TRBV7-6, with TRBD1 as a possible D gene (6 bases). This CDR3 is 15 amino acids long. The V end was cut by 5 bases, the J end by 0 bases, with 10 bases between. Germline CDR1 reads SGHVS; CDR2 reads FNYEAQ. The CDR3 DNA sequence: TGTGCCAGCAGCCTTAGGACAGCAACTAATGAAAAACTGTTTTTT. Translating gives CASSLRTATNEKLFF.

The V call is TRBV4-1, the J call TRBJ1-4, with D tentatively TRBD1 (6 bases). The CDR3 sequence is 15 residues long. The V gene's germline CDR1 is MGHRA and CDR2 YSYEKL. Trimming shortened V by 1 base and J by 8 bases, and 14 bases separated the two germline ends. The CDR3: CASSQVSRGSEKLFF. In DNA form, the CDR3 reads TGCGCCAGCAGCCAAGTCTCCAGGGGTAGCGAAAAACTGTTTTTT.

This chain uses TRBV5-1 with TRBJ2-3, with TRBD2 identical over 12 bases. The V and J ends lost 1 base and 5 bases, in that order; junction bases with no gene match: 8. CDR1 SGHRS and CDR2 YFSETQ come from the germline V gene. The CDR3 covers 17 residues. As DNA, the CDR3 is TGCGCCAGCAGCTTGAGACTAGCGGGAGATTGGATAGATACGCAGTATTTT. Amino acids: CASSLRLAGDWIDTQYF. Complete variable domain (other parts from reference TRBV5-1 and TRBJ2-3): KAGVTQTPRYLIKTRGQQVTLSCSPISGHRSVSWYQQTPGQGLQFLFEYFSETQRNKGNFPGRFSGRQFSNSRSEMNVSTLELGDSALYLCASSLRLAGDWIDTQYFGPGTRLTVL.

The V gene is TRBV7-2, the J gene TRBJ1-5; D gene unclear. This CDR3 region has 17 residues. Germline lookup yields CDR1 SGHTA and CDR2 FQGNSA. The ends were cut back, 5 bases at V and 2 bases at J, with 19 bases in the middle. The CDR3 DNA is TGTGCCAGCAGCATGCGGCGAGGGCGGAGTGGCAATCAGCCCCAGCATTTT. This translates into CASSMRRGRSGNQPQHF.

The chain links TRBV4-2 to TRBJ1-1; maybe TRBD1 (6 bases). Germline CDR1 and CDR2: LGHNA and YNFKEQ. Trimming took off 0 bases at V and 5 bases at J, with 13 bases between the two ends. This CDR3 has 15 residues. The CDR3 DNA reads TGTGCCAGCAGCCAAGAGTACTGGACAGAAACTGAAGCTTTCTTT. Translation gives CASSQEYWTETEAFF.

This clone was detected a few times. V and J are TRBV6-5 and TRBJ2-1; 10 bases align to TRBD1. The ends lost 4 bases at V and 7 bases at J; junction bases unmatched: 7. The CDR3 has 15 residues. Germline lookup yields CDR1 MNHEY and CDR2 SVGAGI. The CDR3 region has the DNA TGTGCCAGCAGTTCCCGGGACAGGGGTAGAAATGAGCAGTTCTTC. This gives the protein CASSSRDRGRNEQFF.

This chain joins TRBV7-8 and TRBJ2-7; D might be TRBD2 (6 bases). V was clipped by 5 bases and J by 3 bases, with 17 bases between them. CDR1 and CDR2 from the germline V gene are SGHVS and FQNEAQ. The CDR3 is 15 amino acids. In DNA form, the CDR3 reads TGTGCCAGCAGCCCCCGATGGAGGGACTTCTACGAGCAGTACTTC. It codes for CASSPRWRDFYEQYF.

The rearrangement links TRBV25-1 to TRBJ2-1; TRBD1 is a possible D gene (5 bases). The CDR3 is made up of 13 amino acids. The V gene's germline CDR1 is MGHDK and CDR2 SYGVNS. V was cut by 3 bases and J by 7 bases, with 10 bases left in between. The CDR3 region is CASSDHNRNEQFF. CDR3 DNA: TGTGCCAGCAGTGACCACAACAGGAATGAGCAGTTCTTC.

The chain uses TRBV2 and TRBJ2-6; no clear D gene. Germline assignment: CDR1 SNHLY and CDR2 FYNNEI. Trimming stripped 4 bases from V and 4 bases from J, with 8 bases between. This CDR3 region has 14 residues. CDR3 amino acids: CASSVSVGANVLTF. The CDR3 DNA sequence: TGTGCCAGCAGTGTATCAGTAGGGGCCAACGTCCTGACTTTC.

A note on this clone: The junction departs from germline at one end; a sequencing error may be responsible. The J gene is TRBJ2-3, the V gene TRBV7-7; TRBD2 matches 7 bases. The CDR3 runs 18 residues. Germline-derived CDR1 and CDR2 are SSHAT and FNYEAQ (reference sequence). The CDR3: CASSLVSDGGRDSDTQYF. The CDR3 DNA follows: TGTGCTAGCAGCTTAGTGTCCGACGGCGGGAGAGATTCAGATACGCAGTATTTT.

V is TRBV5-1 and J is TRBJ2-5; 8 nucleotides align to TRBD1. The germline V gene has CDR1 SGHRS and CDR2 YFSETQ. The length of the CDR3 is 14 residues. Trimming removed 4 bases from V and 4 bases from J; junction bases left unmatched: 6. CDR3 nucleotides: TGCGCCAGCAGCGACGGACAGGGCGGAGAGACCCAGTACTTC. The encoded protein is CASSDGQGGETQYF.

DNA of the CDR3: TGTGCCAGCAGCTTTAGTAAAACAGATACGCAGTATTTT. This codes for CASSFSKTDTQYF. The J gene is TRBJ2-3, the V gene TRBV7-3; D is uncertain. Germline lookup yields CDR1 SGHTA and CDR2 FQGTGA. The V end lost 3 bases, the J end lost 3 bases, and 7 bases lay between the germline ends. CDR3 length equals 13 residues. Drawing the rest from reference TRBV7-3 and TRBJ2-3, the complete variable domain is GAGVSQTPSNKVTEKGKYVELRCDPISGHTALYWYRQSLGQGPEFLIYFQGTGAADDSGLPNDRFFAVRPEGSVSTLKIQRTERGDSAVYLCASSFSKTDTQYFGPGTRLTVL.

This clone was counted a few times. The DNA is left out, because the CDR3 cannot be placed on it with certainty; the CDR3 is given as TCRdb lists it. This chain joins TRBV9 and TRBJ2-5; the table assigns TRBD2, which was not confirmed against the DNA. Germline CDR1 SGDLS, CDR2 YYNGEE. A total of 15 residues make up the CDR3, ends included. CDR3 residues: CASSVGGGNSGLVYF.

The chain uses TRBV7-9 and TRBJ2-2; TRBD1 matches 7 bases. Germline V gene lookup returns CDR1 SEHNR and CDR2 FQNEAQ (reference sequence). The CDR3 spans 15 residues. V was clipped by 1 base and J by 4 bases; unmatched bases: 3. This chain's CDR3 is CASSLGQGVTGELFF. DNA for the CDR3: TGTGCCAGCAGCTTAGGCCAGGGGGTCACCGGGGAGCTGTTTTTT.

The V and J genes are TRBV28 and TRBJ1-4, with D perhaps matching TRBD1 (5 bases). The CDR3 sequence is 17 residues long. In germline, CDR1 is MDHEN, CDR2 SYDVKM. V was clipped by 7 bases and J by 2 bases, with 20 bases between them. CDR3 sequence (DNA): TGTGCCAGCATCTTGTCGCAGGGTATGGGTACTAATGAAAAACTGTTTTTT. Its protein product is CASILSQGMGTNEKLFF.

The chain recombines TRBV4-1 with TRBJ1-2, with TRBD1 identical over 7 bases. CDR1 and CDR2 (germline): MGHRA, YSYEKL. The CDR3 extends over 15 amino acids. V gave up 3 bases and J gave up 0 bases; unmatched junction bases: 4. The CDR3, as DNA: TGCGCCAGCAGCCAGCCGACAGGGTCTAACTATGGCTACACCTTC. Its translation: CASSQPTGSNYGYTF.

The gene calls are TRBV29-1 and TRBJ1-4; 9 bases align to TRBD1. Germline values: CDR1 SQVTM, CDR2 ANQGSEA. The CDR3 covers 13 residues. The V and J ends lost 6 bases and 2 bases, in that order; junction bases with no gene match: 1. The CDR3 DNA reads TGCAGCGTACAGGGGGCGACTAATGAAAAACTGTTTTTT. It translates to CSVQGATNEKLFF.

The rearrangement uses TRBV27 and TRBJ2-5, with 9 positions matching TRBD1. The CDR3 contains 17 residues. The germline gives CDR1 MNHEY, CDR2 SMNVEV (reference sequence). V lost 5 bases, J lost 0 bases, and 10 bases stayed unmatched. The CDR3 region is CASSRQQGARYQETQYF. Here the CDR3 DNA reads TGTGCCAGCAGTCGTCAACAGGGGGCCAGGTACCAAGAGACCCAGTACTTC.

The chain combines TRBV6-5 with TRBJ1-4, with D possibly TRBD1 on 5 matching bases. The CDR3 loop spans 12 amino acids. With 9 bases removed from V and 7 bases from J, the gap between germline ends came to 12 bases. Germline V gene sequence: CDR1 MNHEY, CDR2 SVGAGI. The CDR3 loop is CASGARGEKLFF. The CDR3 DNA follows: TGTGCCAGTGGGGCAAGAGGTGAAAAACTGTTTTTT.

The chain is built from TRBV7-3 and TRBJ2-2; D unclear. Germline CDR1 is SGHTA and CDR2 is FQGTGA. The ends were cut back, 0 bases at V and 5 bases at J, with 7 bases in the middle. The CDR3 sequence is 14 residues long. The CDR3 DNA sequence: TGTGCCAGCAGCTTAACTAGCAAGACCGGGGAGCTGTTTTTT. This sequence encodes CASSLTSKTGELFF.

The chain recombines TRBV29-1 with TRBJ2-3; unclear D gene. The germline CDR1 and CDR2 sequences are SQVTM and ANQGSEA. The CDR3 is 11 amino acids. Between the trimmed V and J ends, which lost 6 bases and 4 bases, there was a span of 8 bases. CDR3 residues: CSVLKPDTQYF. The CDR3 region has the DNA TGCAGCGTCCTAAAACCAGATACGCAGTATTTT.

This chain connects TRBV6-1 to TRBJ2-6, with a weak D call TRBD1 (6 bases). Trimming stripped 5 bases from V and 1 base from J, with 9 bases between. This CDR3 comprises 15 residues. Germline CDR1 and CDR2: MNHNS and SASEGT. CDR3 sequence: CASSPGESGANVLTF. The CDR3 nucleotides read TGTGCCAGCAGTCCAGGGGAGTCTGGGGCCAACGTCCTGACTTTC.

The V call is TRBV2, the J call TRBJ2-2; 7 bases align to TRBD1. This CDR3 region has 14 residues. Germline CDR1 is SNHLY and CDR2 is FYNNEI. The V gene end was trimmed by 7 bases and the J gene end by 6 bases; junction bases not matched to a gene: 8. The CDR3 is CASTDRVLSGELFF. The CDR3 nucleotides are TGTGCCAGCACAGACAGGGTCTTGTCCGGGGAGCTGTTTTTT.

This clone was detected only once. V gene TRBV5-1 combines with J gene TRBJ1-1, with D perhaps matching TRBD1 (6 bases). The CDR3 totals 15 residues. The V and J ends lost 0 bases and 5 bases respectively, with 14 bases between them. Germline V gives CDR1 SGHRS, CDR2 YFSETQ. Here the CDR3 DNA reads TGCGCCAGCAGCTTGGGGGCTACAGGGACGACTGAAGCTTTCTTT. Its protein is CASSLGATGTTEAFF.